A selection of T cell receptor beta chains follows, all from one sample in a study of OX40 agonist ivuxolimab in advanced cancers. TCRdb keeps only in-frame clones here, not all; method: immunoSEQ multiplex PCR. The repertoire holds roughly 56,000 clones, with around 75% as singletons. The input for sequencing was CD4+ or CD8+ T cells sorted from blood, taken in a trial of the OX40 agonist ivuxolimab. The receptors here all came from an adult with an advanced solid tumor such as melanoma, head and neck, liver or kidney cancer. Both conserved end residues are part of each CDR3. The D gene is left open where the match is weak. Some rows have no size entry. The others give once, few or many, or a class for an expanded clone.

>-|TRBJ2-7|-|TRBV27
TGTGCCAGCAGTTTGACTAAATCCTACGAGCAGTACTTC
CASSLTKSYEQYF
>-|TRBJ1-5|TRBD1|TRBV28
TGTGCCAGCAGTTTAGTCGGACAGGATAGCAATCAGCCCCAGCATTTT
CASSLVGQDSNQPQHF
>once|TRBJ1-2|-|TRBV19
TGTGCCAGTAGTTACCGGACGGATGGGATGCGGGGCTACACCTTC
CASSYRTDGMRGYTF
>-|TRBJ2-1|-|TRBV5-8
TGTGCCAGCAGCTTGGGGAATCCCCAGTTCTTC
CASSLGNPQFF
>-|TRBJ2-5|-|TRBV7-9
TGTGCCAGCAGCTCCCAATCGGAGTTAGAGACCCAGTACTTC
CASSSQSELETQYF
>-|TRBJ2-5|-|TRBV7-9
TGTGCCAGCAGCCCAGGGTCTCCTAAGTACTTC
CASSPGSPKYF
>-|TRBJ2-7|TRBD2|TRBV29-1
TGCAGCGTTGCGTTAGGGGACTACAGCTCCTACGAGCAGTACTTC
CSVALGDYSSYEQYF
>once|TRBJ2-6|-|TRBV28
TGTGCCAGCAGTTCGGCGGTCCTCTCTGGGGCCAACGTCCTGACTTTC
CASSSAVLSGANVLTF
>-|TRBJ2-7|TRBD2|TRBV5-1
TGCGCCAGCCGACCAACCACGGGGGGCTACGAGCAGTACTTC
CASRPTTGGYEQYF
>-|TRBJ2-5|TRBD2|TRBV27
TGTGCCAGCAGTCCCGGTAGCGGGGGTACGCAGTACTTC
CASSPGSGGTQYF
>-|TRBJ2-7|TRBD1|TRBV6-5
TGTGCCAGCAGTTATTCGACGGGACAGGGGGCAAACGAGCAGTACTTC
CASSYSTGQGANEQYF
>-|TRBJ1-1|-|TRBV18
TGTGCCAGCTCACCAAAGGTTGGGCAGTCCATGAACACTGAAGCTTTCTTT
CASSPKVGQSMNTEAFF
>-|TRBJ1-2|-|TRBV28
TGTGCCAGCAGTGGTGGTACTAACTATGGCTACACCTTC
CASSGGTNYGYTF
>-|TRBJ2-7|TRBD2|TRBV14
TGTGCCACTATAGGGAGCGGGAGGGCCTGGAACGAGCAGTACTTC
CATIGSGRAWNEQYF
>-|TRBJ2-3|-|TRBV30
TGTGCCTGGACCCGACTGGTTGGAGATACGCAGTATTTT
CAWTRLVGDTQYF
>few|TRBJ2-1|-|TRBV5-1
TGCGCCAGCAGCTTGCGCTTAAGCTCCTACAATGAGCAGTTCTTC
CASSLRLSSYNEQFF
>-|TRBJ1-2|TRBD1|TRBV2
TGTGCCAGTACTGAGGACAGGAACTATGGCTACACCTTC
CASTEDRNYGYTF
>-|TRBJ1-2|-|TRBV18
TGTGCCAGCTCACCTCCGGCGCGGGATGGCTACACCTTC
CASSPPARDGYTF
>-|TRBJ2-3|-|TRBV6-4
TGTGCCAGCACGCCGGTAGGCGGGGGCATTGATACGCAGTATTTT
CASTPVGGGIDTQYF
>-|TRBJ2-7|TRBD1|TRBV10-3
TGTGCCACCGGGACAGGCACCGACGAGCAGTACTTC
CATGTGTDEQYF
>-|TRBJ2-4|TRBD2|TRBV4-1
TGCGCCAGCAGCCAAGATCCTCCTAGCGGGGCCCTGGGAAACATTCAGTACTTC
CASSQDPPSGALGNIQYF
>-|TRBJ2-3|TRBD2|TRBV9
TGTGCCAGCAGCCCCACTAGCGGGGGGCAGGCAGATACGCAGTATTTT
CASSPTSGGQADTQYF
>-|TRBJ2-2|-|TRBV5-1
TGCGCCAGCAGCTTGGATACGGGGTACACCGGGGAGCTGTTTTTT
CASSLDTGYTGELFF
>-|TRBJ1-1|-|TRBV5-5
TGTGCCAGCAGCTTGGGGGGCGCGAGGGGCACTGAAGCTTTCTTT
CASSLGGARGTEAFF
>-|TRBJ1-5|TRBD1|TRBV28
TGTGCCAGCAGGAATACAGGGGTTGGTCAGCCCCAGCATTTT
CASRNTGVGQPQHF
>once|TRBJ1-2|TRBD1|TRBV19
TGTGCCAGTAGCATCCCGGGACAGAGCTATGGCTACACCTTC
CASSIPGQSYGYTF
>-|TRBJ1-1|-|TRBV5-5
TGTGCCAGCAGCTTGTTTCGGGTGGGGGACACTGAAGCTTTCTTT
CASSLFRVGDTEAFF
>-|TRBJ2-7|TRBD1|TRBV29-1
TGCAGCGTTGAGAGGGACAGGGACCACGAGCAGTACTTC
CSVERDRDHEQYF
>-|TRBJ2-7|TRBD1|TRBV5-1
TGCGCCAGCTCCCGGGACAGGGGAAACTACGAGCAGTACTTC
CASSRDRGNYEQYF
>-|TRBJ2-2|-|TRBV11-1
TGTGCCAGCAGTCCCATGGAAACGAACACCGGGGAGCTGTTTTTT
CASSPMETNTGELFF
>-|TRBJ1-3|-|TRBV5-6
TGTGCCAGCAGCTTGGACAGAATCTCTGGAAACACCATATATTTT
CASSLDRISGNTIYF
>-|TRBJ2-5|TRBD1|TRBV5-4
TGTGCCAGCAGCTTGGGACAGGGGGCAGAGACCCAGTACTTC
CASSLGQGAETQYF
>few|TRBJ1-6|TRBD1|TRBV11-2
TGTGCCAGCAGCACCGGGACAGGGAATAATTCACCCCTCCACTTT
CASSTGTGNNSPLHF
>-|TRBJ2-3|-|TRBV7-3
TGTGCCAGCAGCTTAAAAGGGGACTCCACAGATACGCAGTATTTT
CASSLKGDSTDTQYF
>-|TRBJ2-7|-|TRBV6-5
TGTGCCACCGGGCGGGGGACAGGCGCCTACGAGCAGTACTTC
CATGRGTGAYEQYF
>once|TRBJ1-2|TRBD1|TRBV14
TGTGCCAGCAGCCCGAACCTACAGGGGAAGGATGGCTACACCTTC
CASSPNLQGKDGYTF
>-|TRBJ2-7|-|TRBV10-1
TGCGCCATCCCAATCGGGACTGGCTCCTACGAGCAGTACTTC
CAIPIGTGSYEQYF
>-|TRBJ2-7|TRBD2|TRBV5-1
TGCGCCAGCAGCCGGGGTACGATGGGGGGGACCTACGAGCAGTACTTC
CASSRGTMGGTYEQYF
>-|TRBJ2-5|-|TRBV30
TGTGCCTGGAACGGCAGGGTCGGTCAAGAGACCCAGTACTTC
CAWNGRVGQETQYF
>-|TRBJ2-5|TRBD2|TRBV6-5
TGTGCCAGCAGTTACTCGCTAGCGGGGGGGCGAGAGACCCAGTACTTC
CASSYSLAGGRETQYF
>-|TRBJ1-3|-|TRBV11-3
TGTGCCAGCAGCCCGCCCTCGGGGCTCTCTGGAAACACCATATATTTT
CASSPPSGLSGNTIYF
>few|TRBJ2-3|-|TRBV6-5
TGTGCCAGCACCCGGACGGTAAACACAGATACGCAGTATTTT
CASTRTVNTDTQYF
>-|TRBJ1-1|-|TRBV5-6
TGTGCCAGCAGCTTGGTGGGAGGGCTGACTGAAGCTTTCTTT
CASSLVGGLTEAFF